This T cell receptor (beta chain) was sequenced during a study of control samples from healthy donors and cancer patients. Trimming cost V 5 bases and J 1 base; bases outside gene matches: 18. This CDR3 has 19 residues. Germline assignment: CDR1 SGHRS and CDR2 YFSETQ. Some clones are missing from TCRdb's copy, which holds only in-frame ones; the method was immunoSEQ multiplex PCR. The table shows 90,000 to 130,000 clones, with over 75% occurring only once. Sequencing was performed on PBMCs. This chain links TRBV5-1 with TRBJ1-1; the match to TRBD1 covers 9 bases. This receptor was obtained from a woman in her sixties or seventies with lung cancer. The CDR3: CASRPNSHRGQARNTEAFF. In DNA form, the CDR3 reads TGCGCCAGCAGACCTAATTCTCACAGGGGGCAGGCGAGGAACACTGAAGCTTTCTTT.